The T cell receptor beta chain described here comes from a study of blood T cell repertoires in COVID-19. Overall study context: Nucleic acid was either cDNA or gDNA, and it came from T cells, B-cell-depleted T cells, or PBMCs.

The trim removed 4 bases at V and 2 bases at J, leaving 17 bases unmatched. CDR3 length equals 18 residues. Germline CDR1 is SEHNR and CDR2 is FQNEAQ (reference sequence). As processed by the authors: From reference gene primer amplification, estimates of nucleated cell counts were derived. TCRdb's copy holds only in-frame clones and misses some; the assay was immunoSEQ multiplex PCR. The DNA was the basis for D and trimming; V, J and clone size are from that table. Among about 240,000 clones listed, around 83% were seen once. The receptor comes from a man in his thirties or forties who had recovered from COVID-19. The specimen sequenced was peripheral blood. V gene TRBV7-9 combines with J gene TRBJ2-7, with 7 bases matching TRBD1. The CDR3 loop reads CASSYKSSFGDRAYEQYF. The CDR3 DNA is TGTGCCAGCAGCTACAAGTCCAGTTTCGGCGACAGGGCCTACGAGCAGTACTTC.